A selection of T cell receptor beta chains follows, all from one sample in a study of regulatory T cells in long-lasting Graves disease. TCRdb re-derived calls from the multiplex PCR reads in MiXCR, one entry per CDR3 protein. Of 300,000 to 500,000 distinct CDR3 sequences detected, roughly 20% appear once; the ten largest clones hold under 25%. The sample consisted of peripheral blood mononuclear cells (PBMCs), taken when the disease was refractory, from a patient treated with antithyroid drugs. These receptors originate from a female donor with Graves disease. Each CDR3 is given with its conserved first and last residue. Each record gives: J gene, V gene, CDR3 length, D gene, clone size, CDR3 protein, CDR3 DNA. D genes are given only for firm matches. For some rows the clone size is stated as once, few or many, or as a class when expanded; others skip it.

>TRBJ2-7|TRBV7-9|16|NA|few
CASSRSTGQHTLEQYF
TGTGCCAGCAGCCGATCCACTGGACAGCATACCTTGGAGCAGTACTTC
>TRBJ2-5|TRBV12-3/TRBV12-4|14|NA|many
CASSLQTGSETQYF
TGTGCCAGCAGTTTGCAGACGGGGAGTGAGACCCAGTACTTC
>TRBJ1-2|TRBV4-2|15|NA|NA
CASSQGGGLGYGYTF
TGTGCCAGCAGCCAAGGAGGGGGTCTAGGCTATGGCTACACCTTC
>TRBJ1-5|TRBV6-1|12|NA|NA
CASSEVDQPQHF
TGTGCCAGCAGTGAGGTGGATCAGCCCCAGCATTTT
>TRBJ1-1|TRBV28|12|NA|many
CASSLRDREAFF
TGTGCCAGCAGTTTGAGAGATCGTGAAGCTTTCTTT
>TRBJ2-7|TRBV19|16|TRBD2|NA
CTSRPTSGSISYEQYF
TGTACCAGTAGGCCGACTAGCGGGTCAATCTCCTACGAGCAGTACTTC
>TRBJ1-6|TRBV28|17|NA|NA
CASSLSGGRSYNSPLHF
TGTGCCAGCAGTTTATCTGGGGGAAGGTCCTATAATTCACCCCTCCACTTT
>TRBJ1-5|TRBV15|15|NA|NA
CATSRDPSGGGPQHF
TGTGCCACCAGCCGCGACCCATCGGGGGGGGGGCCCCAGCATTTT
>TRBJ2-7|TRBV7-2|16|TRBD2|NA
CASSLRQLAVSYEQYF
TGTGCCAGCAGCCTCCGGCAACTAGCGGTTTCCTACGAGCAGTACTTC
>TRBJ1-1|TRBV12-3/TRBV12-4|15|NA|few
CASADPRAAWTEAFF
TGTGCCAGCGCAGACCCGAGGGCCGCGTGGACTGAAGCTTTCTTT
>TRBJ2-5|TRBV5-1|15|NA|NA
CASSSSAGLRGTQYF
TGCGCCAGCAGCTCGTCGGCAGGGCTTCGAGGGACCCAGTACTTC
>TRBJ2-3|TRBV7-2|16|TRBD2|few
CASSLTGTSPTDTQYF
TGTGCCAGCAGCTTAACCGGGACTAGTCCCACAGATACGCAGTATTTT
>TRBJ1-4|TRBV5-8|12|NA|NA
CASSSQVEKLFF
TGTGCCAGCAGCTCCCAAGTGGAAAAACTGTTTTTT
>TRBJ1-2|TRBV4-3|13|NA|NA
CASSQVGGGGYTF
TGCGCCAGCAGCCAAGTGGGGGGGGGTGGCTACACCTTC
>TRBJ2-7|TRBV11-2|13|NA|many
CASSPSSAHEQYF
TGTGCCAGCAGCCCGTCTAGCGCCCACGAGCAGTACTTC
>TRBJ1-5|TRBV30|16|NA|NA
CAWSDPNRVFDQPQHF
TGTGCCTGGAGTGACCCGAACAGGGTGTTTGATCAGCCCCAGCATTTT
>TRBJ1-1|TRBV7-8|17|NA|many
CASSSPQVGALNTEAFF
TGTGCCAGCAGCTCGCCTCAGGTAGGGGCTCTGAACACTGAAGCTTTCTTT
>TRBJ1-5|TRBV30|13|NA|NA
CAWSRGTDQPQHF
TGTGCCTGGAGTCGTGGGACCGATCAGCCCCAGCATTTT
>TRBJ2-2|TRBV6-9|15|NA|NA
CASSYVQAHTGELFF
TGTGCCAGCAGTTACGTACAGGCCCACACCGGGGAGCTGTTTTTT
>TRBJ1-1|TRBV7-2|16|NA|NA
CASSASQGGVNTEAFF
TGTGCCAGCAGCGCGAGCCAGGGAGGAGTGAACACTGAAGCTTTCTTT
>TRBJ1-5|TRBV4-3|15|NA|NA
CASSQDRTVNQPQHF
TGCGCCAGCAGCCAAGATCGGACAGTCAATCAGCCCCAGCATTTT
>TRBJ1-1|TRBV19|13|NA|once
CASSTTWPLEAFF
TGTGCCAGTAGTACGACTTGGCCCCTTGAAGCTTTCTTT
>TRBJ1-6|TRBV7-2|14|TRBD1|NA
CASSLGQALSPLHF
TGTGCCAGCAGCTTGGGACAGGCGCTTTCACCCCTCCACTTT
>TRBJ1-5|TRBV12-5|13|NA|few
CASGSSGEQPQHF
TGTGCTAGTGGTTCATCAGGGGAACAGCCCCAGCATTTT
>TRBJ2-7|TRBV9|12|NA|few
CASSVGLREQYF
TGTGCCAGCAGCGTAGGACTGCGCGAGCAGTACTTC
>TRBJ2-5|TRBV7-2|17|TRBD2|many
CASSLRLAGVGEETQYF
TGTGCCAGCAGCTTGCGACTAGCGGGAGTAGGTGAGGAGACCCAGTACTTC
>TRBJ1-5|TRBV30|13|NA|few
CAWSMGGTQPQHF
TGTGCCTGGAGTATGGGGGGTACTCAGCCCCAGCATTTT
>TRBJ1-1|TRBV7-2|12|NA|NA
CASSRGLTEAFF
TGTGCCAGCAGCCGGGGTCTTACTGAAGCTTTCTTT
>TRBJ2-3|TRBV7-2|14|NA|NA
CASSLWSGTDTQYF
TGTGCCAGCAGCTTATGGAGTGGCACAGATACGCAGTATTTT
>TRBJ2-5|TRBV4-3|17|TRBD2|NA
CASSQDFRAAGEETQYF
TGCGCCAGCAGCCAAGATTTCCGTGCTGCGGGAGAGGAGACCCAGTACTTC
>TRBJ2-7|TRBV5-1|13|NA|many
CASSEEASYEQYF
TGCGCCAGCAGCGAGGAAGCCTCCTACGAGCAGTACTTC
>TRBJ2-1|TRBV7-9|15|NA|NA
CASSFRGGRVNEQFF
TGTGCCAGCAGCTTTCGCGGAGGGCGAGTGAATGAGCAGTTCTTC
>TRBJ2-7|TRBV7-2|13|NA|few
CASSLEVLLEQYF
TGTGCCAGCAGCTTAGAAGTTCTCTTAGAGCAGTACTTC
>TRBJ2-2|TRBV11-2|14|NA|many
CASTEDRNTGELFF
TGTGCCAGCACCGAGGACAGGAACACCGGGGAGCTGTTTTTT
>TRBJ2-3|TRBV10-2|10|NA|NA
CASNRDTQYF
TGCGCCAGCAACAGGGATACGCAGTATTTT
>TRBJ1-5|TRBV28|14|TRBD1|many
CASSDRVGDQPQHF
TGTGCCAGCAGTGACAGGGTTGGGGATCAGCCCCAGCATTTT
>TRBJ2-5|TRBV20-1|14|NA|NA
CSARDKRNQVTQYF
TGCAGTGCTAGAGATAAGAGAAATCAAGTGACCCAGTACTTC
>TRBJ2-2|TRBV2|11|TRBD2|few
CASIAGGELFF
TGTGCCAGCATAGCGGGAGGGGAGCTGTTTTTT
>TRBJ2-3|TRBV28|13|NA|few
CASSLSREDTQYF
TGTGCCAGCAGTTTATCCCGGGAGGATACGCAGTATTTT
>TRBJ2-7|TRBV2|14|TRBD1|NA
CASRQGQGPYEQYF
TGTGCCAGCCGCCAGGGACAGGGCCCCTACGAGCAGTACTTC
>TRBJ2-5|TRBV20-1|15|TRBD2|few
CSARELAGDWETQYF
TGCAGTGCTAGAGAACTAGCGGGAGATTGGGAGACCCAGTACTTC